This is a list of T cell receptor beta chains from one sample in a study of blood T cell repertoires in COVID-19. The assay was immunoSEQ multiplex PCR, and TCRdb's table has in-frame clones only and misses some. Altogether roughly 200,000 clones are present, 86% being singletons, with the ten largest covering about 5.6%. The sequenced sample was PBMCs or T cells enriched from blood (not recorded which). The source of these receptors is a man in his forties with acute COVID-19. Each CDR3 is given with its conserved first and last residue. A D gene is named only where the DNA matches it firmly. The size field is filled for only some rows; it gives once, few, many or a size class.

V	J	size	D	CDR3	DNA
TRBV9	TRBJ1-2	-	-	CASSPQQANYGYTF	TGTGCCAGCAGCCCGCAGCAGGCTAACTATGGCTACACCTTC
TRBV5-1	TRBJ2-7	-	TRBD2	CASSLDSGRTYEQYF	TGCGCCAGCAGCTTGGACAGCGGGAGGACCTACGAGCAGTACTTC
TRBV30	TRBJ1-6	-	-	CAWIQDSSYSPLHF	TGTGCCTGGATTCAGGACAGCTCCTATTCACCCCTCCACTTT
TRBV9	TRBJ2-5	-	TRBD2	CASSGGTSWETQYF	TGTGCCAGCAGCGGAGGGACTAGCTGGGAGACCCAGTACTTC
TRBV28	TRBJ1-2	-	-	CASSSPGGNYGYTF	TGTGCCAGCAGCTCCCCGGGCGGGAACTATGGCTACACCTTC
TRBV19	TRBJ2-2	-	TRBD2	CASTPGLAGQTGELFF	TGTGCCAGTACTCCTGGACTAGCGGGGCAGACCGGGGAGCTGTTTTTT
TRBV5-6	TRBJ2-3	few	-	CASSLARDTQYF	TGTGCCAGCAGCTTGGCCCGGGATACGCAGTATTTT
TRBV4-1	TRBJ2-2	-	TRBD1	CASSQQGQGAHGELFF	TGCGCCAGCAGCCAACAGGGACAGGGGGCCCACGGGGAGCTGTTTTTT
TRBV7-2	TRBJ2-7	-	TRBD1	CASGRDRASYEQYF	TGTGCCAGCGGGAGGGACAGGGCTTCCTACGAGCAGTACTTC
TRBV11-2	TRBJ1-2	-	-	CASSLGTPAAYGYTF	TGTGCCAGCAGCTTAGGGACTCCAGCTGCCTATGGCTACACCTTC
TRBV9	TRBJ2-7	-	TRBD2	CASSVVGSGSSYEQYF	TGTGCCAGCAGCGTAGTAGGTAGCGGGAGTTCCTACGAGCAGTACTTC
TRBV5-1	TRBJ1-5	-	-	CASSPGGAQPQHF	TGCGCCAGCAGCCCAGGAGGGGCGCAGCCCCAGCATTTT
TRBV11-3	TRBJ2-2	-	TRBD2	CASSLGLAGGVPEELFF	TGTGCCAGCAGCCTGGGACTAGCGGGAGGGGTTCCGGAGGAGCTGTTTTTT
TRBV6-4	TRBJ2-2	-	TRBD2	CASSLLAGGANTGELFF	TGTGCCAGCAGCTTACTAGCGGGAGGGGCGAACACCGGGGAGCTGTTTTTT
TRBV7-3	TRBJ2-3	-	-	CASSPSLSRGDTQYF	TGTGCCAGCAGCCCCTCGCTTAGCCGGGGAGATACGCAGTATTTT
TRBV19	TRBJ1-5	few	TRBD1	CASRTGPQPQHF	TGTGCCAGTAGGACAGGGCCTCAGCCCCAGCATTTT
TRBV29-1	TRBJ2-7	once	TRBD1	CSARGIAYEQYF	TGCAGCGCCAGGGGGATCGCCTACGAGCAGTACTTC